One sample yielded the 10 T cell receptor beta chains listed below, sequenced in a study of response to subunit inactivated influenza vaccine. MiXCR, run by TCRdb on the RT-PCR reads, gives a single entry per CDR3 protein. Altogether some 540,000 distinct CDR3 sequences are present, approximately 20% being singletons, with the ten largest covering 2.5% to 3.5%. These sequences were also reported in another study, on T cells expressing NK-cell markers. In that study: 5'RACE template switching built TCR beta cDNA with unique molecular identifiers.

The sample in question was CD4+ T cells sorted from PBMCs, obtained 11 to 12 days after vaccination. These TCRs come from a man in his fifties who received an inactivated influenza vaccine.

This clonotype has a count of ten or more. The chain has TRBV5-1 and TRBJ2-5; 8 bases are shared with TRBD2. The CDR3 is 16 residues long. The J segment lost 5 bases and the V segment lost 4 bases, leaving 13 bases of the junction unmatched. The germline V gene has CDR1 SGHRS and CDR2 YFSETQ. CDR3 bases: TGCGCCAGCAGCAAGAGCCCGGGACTAGTGATTGAGACCCAGTACTTC. The encoded protein is CASSKSPGLVIETQYF.

The chain is built from TRBV13 and TRBJ2-3, with 13 bases fitting TRBD2. The CDR3 is 20 amino acids. CDR1 is PRHDT, CDR2 FYEKMQ, per germline (reference sequence). With V trimmed by 0 bases and J by 0 bases, 9 bases remained unmatched. Written as DNA, the CDR3 is TGTGCCAGCAGCTTAGGCCCCTGGACTAGCGGGGGCCGCAGCACAGATACGCAGTATTTT. It yields the protein CASSLGPWTSGGRSTDTQYF.

This clonotype has more than one count but fewer than ten. The gene calls are TRBV5-1 and TRBJ2-7; 11 bases are shared with TRBD1. Germline V gives CDR1 SGHRS, CDR2 YFSETQ. The CDR3 runs 15 residues. V dropped 6 bases and J dropped 2; count of bases not matched to a gene: 7. The CDR3 sequence: CASTEGGQGAYEQYF. The CDR3 DNA is TGCGCCAGCACCGAGGGGGGACAGGGGGCCTACGAGCAGTACTTC.

The V gene is TRBV19, the J gene TRBJ1-2; no reliable D call. CDR3 length equals 14 residues. V was clipped by 3 bases and J by 4 bases, with 12 bases between them. The germline V gene has CDR1 LNHDA and CDR2 SQIVND (reference sequence). The CDR3 region is CASSIGVFGYGYTF. CDR3 DNA: TGTGCCAGTAGTATTGGAGTTTTCGGCTATGGCTACACCTTC.

The chain has TRBV29-1 and TRBJ2-1, with D perhaps matching TRBD2 (6 bases). This CDR3 is built from 16 residues. CDR1 SQVTM and CDR2 ANQGSEA come from the germline V gene. Trimming pared 3 bases from V and 6 bases from J, leaving 21 bases between. CDR3 in DNA: TGCAGCGTTGATACGGCAGGCGGGATGGCGGGCAATGAGCAGTTCTTC. Protein: CSVDTAGGMAGNEQFF.

This clonotype was counted only a few times. The rearrangement uses TRBV6-1 and TRBJ2-2; 15 bases agree with TRBD2. The CDR3 is 15 residues long. CDR1 and CDR2 from the germline V gene are MNHNS and SASEGT. J lost 6 bases, V lost 8 bases, and 4 bases had no gene match. As DNA, the CDR3 is TGTGCCAGCGGGGGACTAGCGGGAGGACCCGGGGAGCTGTTTTTT. This sequence encodes CASGGLAGGPGELFF.

A few counts support this clonotype. The chain couples TRBV20-1 to TRBJ2-7, with 9 bases fitting TRBD2. The CDR3 has 14 amino acids. V shed 3 bases, J shed 4 bases, and the junction held 7 bases outside the gene matches. Germline CDR1 and CDR2: DFQATT and SNEGSKA (reference sequence). DNA for the CDR3: TGCAGTGCTAGGAGGACTAGCGACGATTACGAGCAGTACTTC. Translation gives CSARRTSDDYEQYF.

V and J are TRBV5-6 and TRBJ2-7, with TRBD1 matching over 7 bases. CDR3 length: 13 amino acids. Germline CDR1 reads SGHDT; CDR2 reads YYEEEE. V lost 4 bases and J lost 3; bases outside the gene matches: 4. In nucleotides, the CDR3 is TGTGCCAGCAGCACGACAGGGTACTACGAGCAGTACTTC. Protein: CASSTTGYYEQYF.

The rearrangement uses TRBV5-5 and TRBJ1-4; 7 positions agree with TRBD1. This CDR3 has 15 residues. Germline trimming cut 4 bases from V and 5 bases from J; bases unmatched to any gene: 8. In germline, CDR1 is SGHKS, CDR2 YYEKEE (reference sequence). This CDR3 reads CASSPTGSLNEKLFF. Here the CDR3 DNA reads TGTGCCAGCAGCCCGACAGGGAGCCTAAATGAAAAACTGTTTTTT.

This clonotype occurred a few times. Written as DNA, the CDR3 is TGCGCCAGCAGCTTGGGGGGTCGACAGCATAATTCACCCCTCCACTTT. This encodes CASSLGGRQHNSPLHF. The chain carries TRBV5-1 and TRBJ1-6, with D possibly being TRBD1 (5 bases). Trimming pared 0 bases from V and 5 bases from J, leaving 12 bases between. CDR1 is SGHRS and CDR2 is YFSETQ in the germline V gene. The length of the CDR3 is 16 residues.